The present T cell receptor beta chain was sequenced within a study of T cells of healthy individuals. This clonotype was counted ten times or more. Germline values: CDR1 DFQATT, CDR2 SNEGSKA (reference sequence). V lost 1 base and J 9 bases, leaving 7 bases between the germline ends. This CDR3 spans 11 amino acids. TCRdb analysed the 5' RACE reads with MiXCR anew, one entry per CDR3 protein. The sample has about 60,000 distinct CDR3 sequences, around 15% seen once; the top ten hold approximately 4.8%. The chain links TRBV20-1 to TRBJ2-1; D unresolved. This TCR derives from a human donor in good health. The CDR3 sequence is CSARVPSEQFF. CDR3 DNA: TGCAGTGCTAGAGTTCCTAGTGAGCAGTTCTTC.